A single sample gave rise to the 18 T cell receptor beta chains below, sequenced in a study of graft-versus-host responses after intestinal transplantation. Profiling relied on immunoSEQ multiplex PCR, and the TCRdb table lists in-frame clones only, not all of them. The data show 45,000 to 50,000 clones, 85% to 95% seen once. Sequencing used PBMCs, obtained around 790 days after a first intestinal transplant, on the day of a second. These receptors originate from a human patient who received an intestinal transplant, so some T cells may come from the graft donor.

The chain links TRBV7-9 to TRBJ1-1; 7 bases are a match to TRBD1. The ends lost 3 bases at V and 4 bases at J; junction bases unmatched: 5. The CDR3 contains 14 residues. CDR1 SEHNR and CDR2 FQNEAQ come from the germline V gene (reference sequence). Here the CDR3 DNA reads TGTGCCAGCAGCTTTACAGGGGCAGGCACTGAAGCTTTCTTT. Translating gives CASSFTGAGTEAFF.

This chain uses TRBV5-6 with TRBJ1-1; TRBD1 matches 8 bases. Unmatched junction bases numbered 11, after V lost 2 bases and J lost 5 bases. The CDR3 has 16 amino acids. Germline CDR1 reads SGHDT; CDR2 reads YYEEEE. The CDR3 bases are TGTGCCAGCAGCTTACCGTGGACAGGGATGAGAACTGAAGCTTTCTTT. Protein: CASSLPWTGMRTEAFF.

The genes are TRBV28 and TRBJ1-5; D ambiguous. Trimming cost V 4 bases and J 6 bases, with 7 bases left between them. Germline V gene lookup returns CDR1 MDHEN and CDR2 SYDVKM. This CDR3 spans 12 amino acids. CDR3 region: CASSSSGQPQHF. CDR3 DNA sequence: TGTGCCAGCAGTTCATCTGGTCAGCCCCAGCATTTT.

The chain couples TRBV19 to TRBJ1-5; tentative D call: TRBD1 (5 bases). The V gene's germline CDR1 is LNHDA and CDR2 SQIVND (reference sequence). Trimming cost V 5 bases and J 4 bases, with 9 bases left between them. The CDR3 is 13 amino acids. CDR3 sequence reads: CASSWGVNQPQHF. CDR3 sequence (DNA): TGTGCCAGTAGTTGGGGGGTTAATCAGCCCCAGCATTTT.

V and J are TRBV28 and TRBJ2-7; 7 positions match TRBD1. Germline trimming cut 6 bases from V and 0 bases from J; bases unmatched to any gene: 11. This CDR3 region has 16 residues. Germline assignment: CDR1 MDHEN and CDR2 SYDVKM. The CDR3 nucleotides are TGTGCCAGCAGGCTACAACAGGGGTTCCCCTCCTACGAGCAGTACTTC. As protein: CASRLQQGFPSYEQYF.

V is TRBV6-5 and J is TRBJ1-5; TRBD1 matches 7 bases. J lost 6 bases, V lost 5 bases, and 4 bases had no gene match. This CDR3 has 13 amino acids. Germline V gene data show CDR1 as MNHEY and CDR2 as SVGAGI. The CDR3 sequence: CASSRDSLQPQHF. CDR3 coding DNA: TGTGCCAGCAGTCGGGACAGCCTTCAGCCCCAGCATTTT.

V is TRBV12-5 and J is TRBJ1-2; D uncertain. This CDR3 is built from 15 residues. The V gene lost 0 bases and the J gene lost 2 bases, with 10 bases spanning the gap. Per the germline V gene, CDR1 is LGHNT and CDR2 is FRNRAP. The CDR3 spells CASGLVPTGNYGYTF. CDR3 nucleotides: TGTGCTAGTGGTTTGGTACCCACTGGAAACTATGGCTACACCTTC. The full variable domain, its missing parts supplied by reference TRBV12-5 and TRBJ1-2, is DARVTQTPRHKVTEMGQEVTMRCQPILGHNTVFWYRQTMMQGLELLAYFRNRAPLDDSGMPKDRFSAEMPDATLATLKIQPSEPRDSAVYFCASGLVPTGNYGYTFGSGTRLTVV.

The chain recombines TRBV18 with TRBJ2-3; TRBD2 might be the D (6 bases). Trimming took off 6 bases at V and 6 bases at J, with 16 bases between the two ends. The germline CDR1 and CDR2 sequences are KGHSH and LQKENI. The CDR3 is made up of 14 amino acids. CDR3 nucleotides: TGTGCCAGCTCCCGACTAGGACCCTCGGATACGCAGTATTTT. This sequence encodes CASSRLGPSDTQYF. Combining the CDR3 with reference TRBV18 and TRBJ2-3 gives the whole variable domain NAGVMQNPRHLVRRRGQEARLRCSPMKGHSHVYWYRQLPEEGLKFMVYLQKENIIDESGMPKERFSAEFPKEGPSILRIQQVVRGDSAAYFCASSRLGPSDTQYFGPGTRLTVL.

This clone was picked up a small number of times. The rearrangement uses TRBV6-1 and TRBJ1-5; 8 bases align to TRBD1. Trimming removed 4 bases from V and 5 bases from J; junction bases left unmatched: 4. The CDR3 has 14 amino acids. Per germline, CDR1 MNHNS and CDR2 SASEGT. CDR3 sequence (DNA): TGTGCCAGCAGTGGAGGACAGGGATATCAGCCCCAGCATTTT. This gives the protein CASSGGQGYQPQHF.

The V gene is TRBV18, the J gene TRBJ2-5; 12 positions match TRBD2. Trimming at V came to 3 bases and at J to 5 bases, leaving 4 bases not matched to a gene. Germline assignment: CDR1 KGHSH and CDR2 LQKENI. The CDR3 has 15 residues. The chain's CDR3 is CASSPLAGGAETQYF. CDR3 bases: TGTGCCAGCTCACCCCTAGCGGGAGGGGCCGAGACCCAGTACTTC.

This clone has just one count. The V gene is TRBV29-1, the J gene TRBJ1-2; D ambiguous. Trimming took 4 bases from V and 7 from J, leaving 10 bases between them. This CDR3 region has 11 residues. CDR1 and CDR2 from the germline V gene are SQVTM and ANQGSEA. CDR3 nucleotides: TGCAGCGTTGGAGGACGAAGTGGCTACACCTTC. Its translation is CSVGGRSGYTF. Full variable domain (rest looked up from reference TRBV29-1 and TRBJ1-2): SAVISQKPSRDICQRGTSLTIQCQVDSQVTMMFWYRQQPGQSLTLIATANQGSEATYESGFVIDKFPISRPNLTFSTLTVSNMSPEDSSIYLCSVGGRSGYTFGSGTRLTVV.

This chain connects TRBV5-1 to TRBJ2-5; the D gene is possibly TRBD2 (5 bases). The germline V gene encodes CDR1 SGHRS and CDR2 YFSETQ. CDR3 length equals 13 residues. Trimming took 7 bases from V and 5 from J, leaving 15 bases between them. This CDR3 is CASSGGRGETQYF. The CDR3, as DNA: TGCGCCAGCTCAGGCGGGCGCGGGGAGACCCAGTACTTC.

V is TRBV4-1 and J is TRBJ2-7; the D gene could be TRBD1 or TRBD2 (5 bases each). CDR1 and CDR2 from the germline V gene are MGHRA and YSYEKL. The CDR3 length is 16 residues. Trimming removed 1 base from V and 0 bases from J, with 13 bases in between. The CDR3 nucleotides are TGCGCCAGCAGCCAAGCTGAGGGGTTGTCCTCCTACGAGCAGTACTTC. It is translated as CASSQAEGLSSYEQYF.

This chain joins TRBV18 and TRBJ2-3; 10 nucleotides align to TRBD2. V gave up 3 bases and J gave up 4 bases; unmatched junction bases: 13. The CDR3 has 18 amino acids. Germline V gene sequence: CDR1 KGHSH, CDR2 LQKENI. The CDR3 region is CASSPTPEQREGADTQYF. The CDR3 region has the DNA TGTGCCAGCTCACCTACGCCCGAACAGCGGGAGGGTGCAGATACGCAGTATTTT.

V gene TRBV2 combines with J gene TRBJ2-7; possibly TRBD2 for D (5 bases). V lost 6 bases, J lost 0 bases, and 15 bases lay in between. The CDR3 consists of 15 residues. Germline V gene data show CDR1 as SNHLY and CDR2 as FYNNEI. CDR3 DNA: TGTGCCAGCAGCCTGACGGGAATAAGCTCCTACGAGCAGTACTTC. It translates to CASSLTGISSYEQYF.

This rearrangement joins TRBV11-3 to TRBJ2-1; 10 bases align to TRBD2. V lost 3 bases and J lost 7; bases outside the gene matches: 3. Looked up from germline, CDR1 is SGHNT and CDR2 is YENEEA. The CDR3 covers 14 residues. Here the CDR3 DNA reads TGTGCCAGCAGCTTTAGCGGGAGGCTAAATGAGCAGTTCTTC. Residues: CASSFSGRLNEQFF.

The CDR3 region has the DNA TGTGCCAGCAGCTGGTTTCGGAGGGACTCCTACGAGCAGTACTTC. This gives the protein CASSWFRRDSYEQYF. The rearrangement links TRBV5-6 to TRBJ2-7; perhaps TRBD2 as D (6 bases). This CDR3 comprises 15 residues. Deletions cut 3 bases from V and 0 bases from J, with 13 bases between. Germline values: CDR1 SGHDT, CDR2 YYEEEE.

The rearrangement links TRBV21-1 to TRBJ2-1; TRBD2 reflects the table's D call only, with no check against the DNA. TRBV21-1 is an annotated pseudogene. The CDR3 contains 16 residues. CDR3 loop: CASSRTSPSSYNEQFF. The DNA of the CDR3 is TGTGCCAGCAGCAGGACTAGCCCAAGCTCCTACAATGAGCAGTTCTTC.